Listed here are 12 T cell receptor beta chains from one sample, sequenced in a study of blood T cell repertoires in COVID-19. The assay was immunoSEQ multiplex PCR, and TCRdb's table has in-frame clones only and misses some. In the table there are 120,000 to 150,000 clones, over 85% of which are singletons. The sample taken for sequencing was peripheral blood. The receptor source for this set is a human donor in a cohort sampled during active COVID-19.

Remarks on this clone: Other nucleotide sequences from this sample produce the same CDR3. The chain links TRBV2 to TRBJ2-3, with 10 nucleotides matching TRBD1. Germline V gene lookup returns CDR1 SNHLY and CDR2 FYNNEI. This CDR3 has 14 amino acids. The ends lost 9 bases at V and 3 bases at J; junction bases unmatched: 6. DNA of the CDR3: TGTGCCAGTATCCGGGACAGGGGAACAGATACGCAGTATTTT. Translation gives CASIRDRGTDTQYF. The complete variable domain, with remaining parts taken from reference TRBV2 and TRBJ2-3, reads EPEVTQTPSHQVTQMGQEVILRCVPISNHLYFYWYRQILGQKVEFLVSFYNNEISEKSEIFDDQFSVERPDGSNFTLKIRSTKLEDSAMYFCASIRDRGTDTQYFGPGTRLTVL.

The chain couples TRBV28 to TRBJ1-5; TRBD1 agrees at 7 bases. Germline values: CDR1 MDHEN, CDR2 SYDVKM. CDR3 size: 16 residues. V shed 6 bases, J shed 3 bases, and the junction held 11 bases outside the gene matches. The DNA of the CDR3 is TGTGCCAGCAGCCCTATGAAACAGGGGATCAATCAGCCCCAGCATTTT. This encodes CASSPMKQGINQPQHF.

The V and J genes are TRBV4-2 and TRBJ1-2; 8 bases agree with TRBD1. CDR3 length: 15 residues. Per the germline V gene, CDR1 is LGHNA and CDR2 is YNFKEQ. Trimming removed 4 bases from V and 0 bases from J; junction bases left unmatched: 4. CDR3 sequence reads: CASSPSTGANYGYTF. CDR3 sequence (DNA): TGTGCCAGCAGCCCGTCGACAGGGGCTAACTATGGCTACACCTTC.

This clone was picked up one time. The chain employs TRBV9 and TRBJ2-3; no definite D call. The CDR3 is made up of 18 amino acids. Germline V gene data show CDR1 as SGDLS and CDR2 as YYNGEE. V was clipped by 1 base and J by 6 bases, with 24 bases between them. CDR3 DNA sequence: TGTGCCAGCAGCGTAACCCTAGGTCAGCCTCTACTTCACGATACGCAGTATTTT. Its protein product is CASSVTLGQPLLHDTQYF.

V gene TRBV6-6 combines with J gene TRBJ2-7; 7 nucleotides align to TRBD1. The CDR3 is made up of 12 amino acids. CDR1 and CDR2 (germline): MNHNY, SVGAGI (reference sequence). J lost 5 bases, V lost 6 bases, and 4 bases had no gene match. CDR3 in amino acids: CASSYRGDEQYF. In DNA form, the CDR3 reads TGTGCCAGCAGCTACAGGGGCGACGAGCAGTACTTC.

The CDR3 DNA reads TGTGCCAGCAGCTCGTACGGCCGAGGGTACTTC. This translates into CASSSYGRGYF. The chain joins TRBV5-8 to TRBJ2-7; no clear D. Trimming left V 3 bases short and J 12 bases short, with 13 bases between. This CDR3 is built from 11 residues. Germline V gene lookup returns CDR1 SGHTS and CDR2 YDEGEE.

This clone has a handful of counts. V is TRBV18 and J is TRBJ1-5; 8 nucleotides match TRBD1. The CDR3 contains 16 residues. Unmatched junction bases numbered 4, after V lost 0 bases and J lost 3 bases. Germline CDR1 KGHSH, CDR2 LQKENI. CDR3 sequence reads: CASSPPGQGVNQPQHF. The DNA for the CDR3 is TGTGCCAGCTCACCACCTGGACAGGGTGTCAATCAGCCCCAGCATTTT.

This clone was recorded only once. This chain joins TRBV28 and TRBJ1-4, with 7 positions matching TRBD1. This CDR3 has 15 amino acids. V shed 7 bases and J 4 bases; nucleotides not matched to a gene: 9. Germline lookup yields CDR1 MDHEN and CDR2 SYDVKM. The chain's CDR3 is CASTIPGQLNEKLFF. For the CDR3, the DNA is TGTGCCAGCACTATTCCGGGACAGCTTAATGAAAAACTGTTTTTT.

The CDR3 is CASSPRLAGPLYEQYF. Here the CDR3 DNA reads TGTGCCAGCAGCCCCCGACTAGCAGGGCCCCTTTACGAGCAGTACTTC. The V and J genes are TRBV7-9 and TRBJ2-7; TRBD2 aligns across 7 bases. V gave up 5 bases and J gave up 4 bases; unmatched junction bases: 14. Per the germline V gene, CDR1 is SEHNR and CDR2 is FQNEAQ (reference sequence). This CDR3 is 16 amino acids long. The full variable domain, rest sourced from reference TRBV7-9 and TRBJ2-7, is DTGVSQNPRHKITKRGQNVTFRCDPISEHNRLYWYRQTLGQGPEFLTYFQNEAQLEKSRLLSDRFSAERPKGSFSTLEIQRTEQGDSAMYLCASSPRLAGPLYEQYFGPGTRLTVT.

The rearrangement joins TRBV7-9 to TRBJ1-2, with 9 bases lining up with TRBD1. The ends lost 1 base at V and 4 bases at J; junction bases unmatched: 7. The CDR3 length is 16 residues. Germline CDR1 is SEHNR and CDR2 is FQNEAQ (reference sequence). DNA for the CDR3: TGTGCCAGCAGCTTAGAAGTGGGACAGGGACCCTATGGCTACACCTTC. Amino acid sequence: CASSLEVGQGPYGYTF.

The CDR3 loop reads CASSPSTDTQYF. The CDR3 nucleotides are TGTGCCAGCAGCCCTAGCACAGATACGCAGTATTTT. The chain is built from TRBV9 and TRBJ2-3, with D unclear. The CDR3 extends over 12 amino acids. Germline V lookup: CDR1 SGDLS, CDR2 YYNGEE. V lost 4 bases, J lost 0 bases, and 3 bases lay in between.

The count of this clone is one. The chain carries TRBV5-1 and TRBJ1-2; D ambiguous. CDR3 length: 14 amino acids. V was cut by 0 bases and J by 3 bases, with 9 bases left in between. Germline assignment: CDR1 SGHRS and CDR2 YFSETQ. CDR3 sequence reads: CASSLATTDYGYTF. In nucleotides, the CDR3 is TGCGCCAGCAGCTTGGCCACCACAGACTATGGCTACACCTTC.